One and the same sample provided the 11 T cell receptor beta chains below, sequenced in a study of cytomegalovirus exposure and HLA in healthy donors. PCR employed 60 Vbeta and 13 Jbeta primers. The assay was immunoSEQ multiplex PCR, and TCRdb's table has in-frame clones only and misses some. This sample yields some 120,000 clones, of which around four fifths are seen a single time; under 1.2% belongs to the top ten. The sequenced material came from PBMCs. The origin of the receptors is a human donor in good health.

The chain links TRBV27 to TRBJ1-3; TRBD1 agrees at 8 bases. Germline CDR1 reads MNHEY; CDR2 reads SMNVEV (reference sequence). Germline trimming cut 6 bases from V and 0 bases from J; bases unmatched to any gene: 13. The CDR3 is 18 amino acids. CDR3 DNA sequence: TGTGCCAGCAGAGAGGGGGGGACAGGTCAAAACTCTGGAAACACCATATATTTT. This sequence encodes CASREGGTGQNSGNTIYF.

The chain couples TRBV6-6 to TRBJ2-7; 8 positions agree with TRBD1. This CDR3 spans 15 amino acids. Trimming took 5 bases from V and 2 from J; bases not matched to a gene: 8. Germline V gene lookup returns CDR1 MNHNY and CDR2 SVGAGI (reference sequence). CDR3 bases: TGTGCCAGCAGTCAAGGGACAGGAGGACCCTACGAGCAGTACTTC. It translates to CASSQGTGGPYEQYF.

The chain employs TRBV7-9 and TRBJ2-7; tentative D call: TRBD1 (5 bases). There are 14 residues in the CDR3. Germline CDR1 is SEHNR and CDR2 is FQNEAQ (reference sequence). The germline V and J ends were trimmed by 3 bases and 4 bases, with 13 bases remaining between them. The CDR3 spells CASSFGAEVYEQYF. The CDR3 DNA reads TGTGCCAGCAGCTTTGGGGCCGAGGTGTACGAGCAGTACTTC.

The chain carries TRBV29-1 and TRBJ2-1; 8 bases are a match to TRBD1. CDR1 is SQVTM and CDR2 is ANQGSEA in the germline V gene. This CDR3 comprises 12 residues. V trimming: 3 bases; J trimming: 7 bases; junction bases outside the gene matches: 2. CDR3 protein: CSVDRGLNEQFF. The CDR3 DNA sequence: TGCAGCGTTGACAGGGGGCTAAATGAGCAGTTCTTC.

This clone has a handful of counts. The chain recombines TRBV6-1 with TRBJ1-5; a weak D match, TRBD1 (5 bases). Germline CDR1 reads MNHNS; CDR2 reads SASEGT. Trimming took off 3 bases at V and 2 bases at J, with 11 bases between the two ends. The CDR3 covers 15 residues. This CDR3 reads CASSDSGSGNQPQHF. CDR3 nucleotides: TGTGCCAGCAGTGATTCAGGGTCGGGCAATCAGCCCCAGCATTTT.

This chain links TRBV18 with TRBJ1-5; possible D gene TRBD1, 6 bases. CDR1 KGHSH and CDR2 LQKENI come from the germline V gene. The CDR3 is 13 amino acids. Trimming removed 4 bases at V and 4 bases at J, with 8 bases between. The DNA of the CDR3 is TGTGCCAGCTCACAGGGGGAGAATCAGCCCCAGCATTTT. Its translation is CASSQGENQPQHF.

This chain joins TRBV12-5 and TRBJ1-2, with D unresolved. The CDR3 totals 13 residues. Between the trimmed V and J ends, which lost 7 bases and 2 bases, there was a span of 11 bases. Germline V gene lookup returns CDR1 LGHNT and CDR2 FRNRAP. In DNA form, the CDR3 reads TGTGCTAGTGTAGAGGGAGTCAACTATGGCTACACCTTC. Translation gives CASVEGVNYGYTF. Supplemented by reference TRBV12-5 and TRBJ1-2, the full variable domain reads DARVTQTPRHKVTEMGQEVTMRCQPILGHNTVFWYRQTMMQGLELLAYFRNRAPLDDSGMPKDRFSAEMPDATLATLKIQPSEPRDSAVYFCASVEGVNYGYTFGSGTRLTVV.

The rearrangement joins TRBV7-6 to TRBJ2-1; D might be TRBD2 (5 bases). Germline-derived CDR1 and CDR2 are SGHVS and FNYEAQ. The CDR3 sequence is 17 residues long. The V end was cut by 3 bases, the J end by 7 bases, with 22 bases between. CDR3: CASSFERAALGWNEQFF. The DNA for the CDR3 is TGTGCCAGCAGCTTCGAGAGAGCGGCCCTAGGGTGGAATGAGCAGTTCTTC.

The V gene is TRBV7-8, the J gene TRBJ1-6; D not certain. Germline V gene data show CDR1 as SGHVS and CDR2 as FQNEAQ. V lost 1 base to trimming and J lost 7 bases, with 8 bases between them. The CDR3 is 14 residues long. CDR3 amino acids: CASSLVRGNSPLHF. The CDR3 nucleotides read TGTGCCAGCAGCTTAGTTCGGGGAAATTCACCCCTCCACTTT. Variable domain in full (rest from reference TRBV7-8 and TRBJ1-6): GAGVSQSPRYKVAKRGQDVALRCDPISGHVSLFWYQQALGQGPEFLTYFQNEAQLDKSGLPSDRFFAERPEGSVSTLKIQRTQQEDSAVYLCASSLVRGNSPLHFGNGTRLTVT.

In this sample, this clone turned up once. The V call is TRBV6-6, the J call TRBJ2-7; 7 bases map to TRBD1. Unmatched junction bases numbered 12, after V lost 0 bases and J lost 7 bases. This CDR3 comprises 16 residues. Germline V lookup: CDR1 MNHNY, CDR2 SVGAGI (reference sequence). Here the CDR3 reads CASSYSRQGVSGEQYF. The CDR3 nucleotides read TGTGCCAGCAGTTACTCGAGACAGGGTGTATCGGGAGAGCAGTACTTC.

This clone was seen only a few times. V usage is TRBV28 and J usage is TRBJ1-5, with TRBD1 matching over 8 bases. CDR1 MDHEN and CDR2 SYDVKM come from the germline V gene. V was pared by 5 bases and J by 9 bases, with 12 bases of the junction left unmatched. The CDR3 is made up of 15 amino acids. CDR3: CASSAQDRVKLPQHF. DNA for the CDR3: TGTGCCAGCAGTGCCCAGGACAGGGTGAAATTGCCCCAGCATTTT.